This T cell receptor beta chain was identified during a study of blood T cell repertoires in COVID-19. Study context: T cells, B-cell-depleted T cells, or PBMCs provided the cDNA or gDNA that served as material.

Two consecutive negative NP/OP PCR tests, clearance, or resolved symptoms defined Cohort 3 recovery. The CDR3 is 13 amino acids. V lost 4 bases, J lost 5 bases, and 10 bases lay in between. Germline loops: CDR1 SGHAT, CDR2 FQNNGV. Data came from immunoSEQ multiplex PCR; TCRdb stores just in-frame clones and leaves some out. Counted here are hundreds of thousands of clones, 65% to 90% occurring once; the ten biggest clones make up about 16%. The source of this sequence is a man aged 18-30 years who had recovered from COVID-19. This sequence joins TRBV11-2 and TRBJ2-3; no firm D call. Sequenced material: PBMCs or T cells enriched from blood (not recorded which). The CDR3 region is CASSSGIGDTQYF. The CDR3 DNA is TGTGCCAGCAGCTCAGGTATTGGAGATACGCAGTATTTT.